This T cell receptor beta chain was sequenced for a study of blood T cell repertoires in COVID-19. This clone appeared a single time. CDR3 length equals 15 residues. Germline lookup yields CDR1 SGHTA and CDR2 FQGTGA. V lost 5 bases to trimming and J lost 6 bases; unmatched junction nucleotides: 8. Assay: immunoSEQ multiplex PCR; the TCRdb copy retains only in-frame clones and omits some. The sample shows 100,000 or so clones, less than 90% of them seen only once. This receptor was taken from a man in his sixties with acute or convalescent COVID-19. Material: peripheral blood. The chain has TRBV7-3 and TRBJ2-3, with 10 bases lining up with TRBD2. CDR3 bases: TGTGCCAGCAGCAATGTAGCGGGAGGCTCTGATACGCAGTATTTT. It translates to CASSNVAGGSDTQYF.